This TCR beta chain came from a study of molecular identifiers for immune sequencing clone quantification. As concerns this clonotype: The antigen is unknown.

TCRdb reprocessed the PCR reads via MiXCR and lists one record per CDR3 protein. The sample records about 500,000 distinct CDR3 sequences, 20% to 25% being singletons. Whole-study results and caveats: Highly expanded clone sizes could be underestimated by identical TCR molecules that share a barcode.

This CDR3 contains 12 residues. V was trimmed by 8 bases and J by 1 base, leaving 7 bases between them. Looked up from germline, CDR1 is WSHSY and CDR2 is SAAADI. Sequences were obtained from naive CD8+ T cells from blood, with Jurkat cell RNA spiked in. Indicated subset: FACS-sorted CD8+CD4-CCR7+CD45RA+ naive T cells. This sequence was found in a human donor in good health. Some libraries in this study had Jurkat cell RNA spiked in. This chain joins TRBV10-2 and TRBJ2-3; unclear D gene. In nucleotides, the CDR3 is TGCGCCAGCCTTCAGGGCACAGATACGCAGTATTTT. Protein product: CASLQGTDTQYF.